This T cell receptor (beta chain) was sequenced during a study of blood T cell repertoires in COVID-19. Study overall: Collection of acute and convalescent COVID-19 samples took place in the United States, Italy and Spain.

This CDR3 has 15 residues. Germline V CDR1 and CDR2: SNHLY, FYNNEI. V was clipped by 4 bases and J by 3 bases; unmatched bases: 4. Enrolled through a virtual design, the participants were between roughly 18 and 90 years of age and came from 24 US areas. Allocation to cohorts depended on clinical history reported by the participants. In the original workflow: The assay estimated nucleated cells by amplifying reference gene primers. Generated by immunoSEQ multiplex PCR, the TCRdb table keeps only in-frame clones and is missing some. D and trimming come from the DNA, and the V and J calls and clone size come from that table. Of under 250,000 clones in the sample, around 87% were seen once.

The sequence was obtained from a woman aged 18-35 years in a cohort exposed to, infected with or recovered from COVID-19 (not recorded which). The V gene is TRBV2, the J gene TRBJ2-1; 9 nucleotides agree with TRBD1. The sequenced sample consisted of PBMCs or T cells enriched from blood (not recorded which). The CDR3: CASSVRQGDYNEQFF. The CDR3 DNA reads TGTGCCAGCAGTGTACGACAGGGGGACTACAATGAGCAGTTCTTC. Full variable domain (rest looked up from reference TRBV2 and TRBJ2-1): EPEVTQTPSHQVTQMGQEVILRCVPISNHLYFYWYRQILGQKVEFLVSFYNNEISEKSEIFDDQFSVERPDGSNFTLKIRSTKLEDSAMYFCASSVRQGDYNEQFFGPGTRLTVL.